The 29 T cell receptor beta chains presented below share a single source sample, sequenced in a study of T cells in Graves' hyperthyroidism and ophthalmopathy (dated by TCRdb to about 2019). Receptor amplification or capture employed multiplex PCR. TCRdb records Illumina HiSeq 2000 as the sequencer. The TCR beta CDR3 regions were amplified from RNA transcripts. The first round of RT-PCR for the TCR CDR3 was performed with the HTBI primer set and the Qiagen OneStep RT-PCR kit. Clones were called with MiXCR by TCRdb after fastp trimmed the public reads at Q25, and only in-frame beta chains were retained. Every CDR3 protein is listed once, alongside the most common genes and DNA of its rows. The sample yields some 400,000 distinct CDR3 sequences; approximately 20% were counted once. 3.7% of the sample rests with the top ten. Sequenced: blood. Receptor source: a woman aged 18-29 years with Graves' hyperthyroidism.

This clonotype was observed many times. The chain has TRBV12-3 or TRBV12-4 and TRBJ2-3; D assignment may be TRBD1 or TRBD2 (5 bases each). V was clipped by 7 bases and J by 4 bases, with 15 bases between them. CDR3 length equals 14 residues. The CDR3 DNA sequence: TGTGCCAGCACCCTGGGACGTCGGGCAGATACGCAGTATTTT. This gives the protein CASTLGRRADTQYF.

Ten or more counts support this clonotype. The rearrangement links TRBV20-1 to TRBJ1-3, with TRBD1 identical over 9 bases. The ends lost 0 bases at V and 0 bases at J; junction bases unmatched: 3. Germline CDR1 reads DFQATT; CDR2 reads SNEGSKA (reference sequence). CDR3 length: 16 amino acids. CDR3 sequence reads: CSARDAGQGSGNTIYF. CDR3 nucleotide sequence: TGCAGTGCTAGAGACGCGGGACAGGGCTCTGGAAACACCATATATTTT.

The sample holds many counts of this clonotype. V and J are TRBV6-1 and TRBJ1-2; tentatively, D is TRBD1 (6 bases). Germline loops: CDR1 MNHNS, CDR2 SASEGT. V lost 3 bases and J lost 8, with 10 bases in between. The length of the CDR3 is 12 residues. The CDR3 loop is CASSEPGVGYTF. CDR3 sequence (DNA): TGTGCCAGCAGTGAGCCAGGGGTCGGCTACACCTTC.

The table lists this clonotype with many counts. The chain combines TRBV6-1 with TRBJ1-5; D perhaps matches TRBD1 (6 bases). The CDR3 has 14 residues. Germline values: CDR1 MNHNS, CDR2 SASEGT. V was trimmed by 7 bases and J by 2 bases, leaving 12 bases between them. The DNA for the CDR3 is TGTGCCAGCACCTACAGGGTGGGCAATCAGCCCCAGCATTTT. This encodes CASTYRVGNQPQHF.

This clonotype was counted at least ten times. The rearrangement links TRBV3-1 to TRBJ1-1; D gene unclear. Germline assignment: CDR1 LGHDT and CDR2 YNNKEL (reference sequence). The CDR3 consists of 12 residues. Trimming cost V 1 base and J 6 bases, with 6 bases left between them. The CDR3 DNA follows: TGTGCCAGCAGCCAAGGGATCGCTGAAGCTTTCTTT. It is translated as CASSQGIAEAFF.

This clonotype was recorded many times. V and J are TRBV11-1 and TRBJ1-3, with D possibly matching TRBD1 (6 bases). The CDR3 is 15 amino acids. Germline loops: CDR1 SGHAT, CDR2 FQDESV (reference sequence). Trimming cost V 2 bases and J 7 bases, with 15 bases left between them. CDR3 nucleotides: TGTGCCAGCAGCTTATTCGGGGGCTCGGCGAACACCATATATTTT. This gives the protein CASSLFGGSANTIYF.

This clonotype was counted at least ten times. This chain joins TRBV12-3 or TRBV12-4 and TRBJ1-1; TRBD1 matches 8 bases. The CDR3 length is 13 residues. V lost 7 bases and J lost 7; bases outside the gene matches: 8. The CDR3 loop is CASKLQGVGEAFF. In DNA form, the CDR3 reads TGTGCCAGCAAACTACAGGGGGTAGGTGAAGCTTTCTTT.

This clonotype was detected many times. The V call is TRBV11-2, the J call TRBJ2-5; D is undetermined. The V and J ends lost 2 bases and 1 base respectively, with 8 bases between them. The germline CDR1 and CDR2 sequences are SGHAT and FQNNGV. This CDR3 region has 14 residues. As DNA, the CDR3 is TGTGCCAGCAGCTTACTAACGGTCCAAGAGACCCAGTACTTC. This sequence encodes CASSLLTVQETQYF.

A note on this clonotype: This clone may be a read error of a much larger clone one base away. The CDR3 carries no conserved terminal phenylalanine or tryptophan, so it likely arises from a read error. This chain links TRBV5-1 with TRBJ1-2; 7 bases line up with TRBD1. The CDR3 runs 14 residues. The ends lost 1 base at V and 7 bases at J; junction bases unmatched: 7. Germline assignment: CDR1 SGHRS and CDR2 YFSETQ. CDR3 sequence: CASSLLGGATGYTY. The CDR3 DNA sequence: TGCGCCAGCAGCTTGCTAGGGGGCGCGACTGGCTACACCTAC.

This clonotype was observed at least ten times. The genes are TRBV12-3 or TRBV12-4 and TRBJ1-1; D gene unclear. V lost 8 bases and J lost 4, with 14 bases in between. CDR3 length: 13 residues. This CDR3 is CASAPHRATEAFF. The CDR3 region has the DNA TGTGCCAGCGCCCCACATCGGGCCACTGAAGCTTTCTTT.

The sample holds many counts of this clonotype. The CDR3 sequence is CSAPGWSDTEAFF. The CDR3, as DNA: TGCAGTGCCCCAGGGTGGTCGGACACTGAAGCTTTCTTT. This chain links TRBV20-1 with TRBJ1-1, with D possibly matching TRBD1 (5 bases). The germline CDR1 and CDR2 sequences are DFQATT and SNEGSKA (reference sequence). Trimming shortened V by 6 bases and J by 3 bases, and 14 bases separated the two germline ends. This CDR3 comprises 13 residues.

This clonotype was seen many times. V usage is TRBV6-4 and J usage is TRBJ2-1; 13 nucleotides agree with TRBD2. The V and J ends lost 5 bases and 3 bases, in that order; junction bases with no gene match: 4. The germline gives CDR1 MRHNA, CDR2 SNTAGT. This CDR3 is 16 amino acids long. CDR3 region: CASSSGTSGDYNEQFF. The CDR3 DNA reads as TGTGCCAGCAGTTCCGGGACTAGCGGGGACTACAATGAGCAGTTCTTC.

Ten or more counts support this clonotype. The chain joins TRBV20-1 to TRBJ1-1, with D uncertain. Germline loops: CDR1 DFQATT, CDR2 SNEGSKA (reference sequence). The CDR3 totals 15 residues. V was shortened by 0 bases and J by 4 bases, with 15 bases between the two germline ends. CDR3 amino acids: CSARDKWRGSTEAFF. CDR3 in DNA: TGCAGTGCTAGAGATAAGTGGCGTGGGAGCACTGAAGCTTTCTTT.

About this clonotype itself: This clone may be a read error of a much larger clone one base away. This rearrangement joins TRBV19 to TRBJ2-7; D uncertain. Germline V gives CDR1 LNHDA, CDR2 SQIVND (reference sequence). V lost 8 bases, J lost 7 bases, and 21 bases lay in between. The CDR3 is 14 amino acids. The CDR3 is CASCPTQPLLEQYF. CDR3 sequence (DNA): TGTGCCAGTTGCCCGACACAGCCTCTGCTGGAGCAGTACTTC.

This clonotype was recorded a few times. The chain recombines TRBV24-1 with TRBJ2-2, with 8 bases matching TRBD1. V trimming: 5 bases; J trimming: 4 bases; junction bases outside the gene matches: 17. Germline-derived CDR1 and CDR2 are KGHDR and SFDVKD. The CDR3 totals 19 residues. CDR3 protein: CATSAPGQGRLHGTGELFF. In nucleotides, the CDR3 is TGTGCCACCAGTGCCCCCGGACAGGGAAGACTACATGGCACCGGGGAGCTGTTTTTT.

This clonotype has at least ten counts. V usage is TRBV6-1 and J usage is TRBJ2-7; D might be TRBD1 or TRBD2, each matching 5 bases. The V and J ends lost 5 bases and 4 bases respectively, with 18 bases between them. Germline V CDR1 and CDR2: MNHNS, SASEGT. The CDR3 has 15 residues. The CDR3 DNA sequence: TGTGCCAGCAGTCCGCTAGCTGGGGCCAAATACGAGCAGTACTTC. Translating it yields CASSPLAGAKYEQYF.

This clonotype has just a few counts. Germline and junction disagree at one end, which may indicate a read error. J is TRBJ1-2 and V is TRBV2, with D maybe TRBD1 (5 bases). CDR1 is SNHLY, CDR2 FYNNEI, per germline. There are 14 residues in the CDR3. The CDR3 region is CASSDGLGRDGYTF. In nucleotides, the CDR3 is TGTGCCAGCAGTGACGGGTTGGGGCGAGATGGTTACACCTTC.

J is TRBJ1-2 and V is TRBV6-1, with D unresolved. The V gene lost 0 bases and the J gene lost 0 bases, with 5 bases spanning the gap. CDR3 length equals 14 residues. Germline CDR1 and CDR2: MNHNS and SASEGT. The CDR3 protein is CASSEAPTNYGYTF. DNA for the CDR3: TGTGCCAGCAGTGAAGCGCCAACTAACTATGGCTACACCTTC.

This clonotype came up many times. The chain recombines TRBV9 with TRBJ2-5; D is possibly TRBD1 (7 bases). Germline lookup yields CDR1 SGDLS and CDR2 YYNGEE. The CDR3 extends over 16 amino acids. Trimming took off 4 bases at V and 4 bases at J, with 20 bases between the two ends. The CDR3 DNA follows: TGTGCCAGCAGCCCGAGTGGAGGGGGCCTCGGAGAGACCCAGTACTTC. Its protein is CASSPSGGGLGETQYF.

The chain combines TRBV2 with TRBJ1-2; no firm D call. Germline V gene data show CDR1 as SNHLY and CDR2 as FYNNEI. The CDR3 totals 18 residues. Trimming cost V 0 bases and J 0 bases, with 17 bases left between them. The CDR3 here is CASSEARRPTAPNYGYTF. In DNA, the CDR3 is TGTGCCAGCAGTGAAGCGAGAAGACCGACGGCCCCTAACTATGGCTACACCTTC.

In this sample, this clonotype turned up many times. The J gene is TRBJ1-2, the V gene TRBV4-1; no clear D. The ends were cut back, 5 bases at V and 4 bases at J, with 17 bases in the middle. The CDR3 spans 15 residues. CDR1 MGHRA and CDR2 YSYEKL come from the germline V gene. The CDR3 sequence: CASSARLDPPYGYTF. The DNA for the CDR3 is TGCGCCAGCAGCGCGCGCTTGGACCCCCCCTATGGCTACACCTTC.

The J gene is TRBJ2-7, the V gene TRBV11-2; possibly TRBD2 for D (5 bases). Germline assignment: CDR1 SGHAT and CDR2 FQNNGV. Between the trimmed V and J ends, which lost 7 bases and 6 bases, there was a span of 16 bases. The CDR3 length is 13 residues. The CDR3 DNA reads TGTGCCAGCACCAAAGATCCCCGGGGCGAGCAGTACTTC. Its protein product is CASTKDPRGEQYF.

This clonotype appeared many times. CDR3 in amino acids: CASRPPRTTYEQYF. The CDR3 DNA is TGTGCCAGCAGACCCCCCCGAACAACCTACGAGCAGTACTTC. The chain links TRBV28 to TRBJ2-7, with no clear D. Germline CDR1 reads MDHEN; CDR2 reads SYDVKM. This CDR3 contains 14 residues. V lost 6 bases, J lost 2 bases, and 14 bases lay in between.

This clonotype was observed once. The rearrangement uses TRBV5-1 and TRBJ2-2, with TRBD1 identical over 8 bases. V lost 6 bases, J lost 3 bases, and 7 bases stayed unmatched. Germline CDR1 SGHRS, CDR2 YFSETQ. This CDR3 contains 15 residues. CDR3 amino acids: CASKVQGADTGELFF. CDR3 coding DNA: TGCGCCAGCAAAGTCCAGGGGGCTGACACCGGGGAGCTGTTTTTT.

This clonotype showed up many times. V gene TRBV27 combines with J gene TRBJ2-5; the match to TRBD2 covers 8 bases. The trim removed 5 bases at V and 5 bases at J, leaving 7 bases unmatched. Looked up from germline, CDR1 is MNHEY and CDR2 is SMNVEV (reference sequence). The CDR3 length is 14 residues. Here the CDR3 DNA reads TGTGCCAGCAGTCACACTAGCGGCTGGGAGACCCAGTACTTC. This sequence encodes CASSHTSGWETQYF.

This clonotype appeared many times. The chain carries TRBV11-2 and TRBJ2-5, with TRBD1 as a possible D gene (6 bases). The CDR3 has 16 amino acids. V lost 6 bases, J lost 1 base, and 18 bases lay in between. The V gene's germline CDR1 is SGHAT and CDR2 FQNNGV. CDR3 sequence reads: CASRGKDRPSQETQYF. In nucleotides, the CDR3 is TGTGCCAGCAGGGGGAAGGACAGACCCTCCCAAGAGACCCAGTACTTC.

This chain links TRBV4-1 with TRBJ1-1, with TRBD1 identical over 10 bases. The CDR3 runs to 19 residues. With V trimmed by 0 bases and J by 1 base, 11 bases remained unmatched. CDR1 MGHRA and CDR2 YSYEKL come from the germline V gene. DNA for the CDR3: TGCGCCAGCAGCCAAGAGTCTCGGGGACAGGGGCGCCGGAACACTGAAGCTTTCTTT. Translating gives CASSQESRGQGRRNTEAFF.

The sample holds a few counts of this clonotype. The chain uses TRBV18 and TRBJ2-2, with 8 bases that match TRBD1. J lost 4 bases, V lost 5 bases, and 9 bases had no gene match. This CDR3 is 16 amino acids long. Germline V CDR1 and CDR2: KGHSH, LQKENI. CDR3 sequence: CASSRDRGSVTGELFF. DNA of the CDR3: TGTGCCAGCTCAAGAGACAGGGGAAGTGTCACCGGGGAGCTGTTTTTT.

In this sample, this clonotype turned up many times. The DNA for the CDR3 is TGCAGTGCTAAGGAAACTAACTATGGCTACACCTTC. This gives the protein CSAKETNYGYTF. The chain uses TRBV20-1 and TRBJ1-2; D is uncertain. Trimming left V 4 bases short and J 0 bases short, with 6 bases between. Germline V gene sequence: CDR1 DFQATT, CDR2 SNEGSKA (reference sequence). The CDR3 loop spans 12 amino acids.